Below, 4 T cell receptor beta chains from the same sample are listed, as sequenced in a study of cytomegalovirus exposure and HLA in healthy donors. 13 Jbeta primers and 60 Vbeta primers were used for the PCR. Here immunoSEQ multiplex PCR was the method, and the copy in TCRdb shows in-frame clones only, minus some. The sample totals around 65,000 clones. The specimen sequenced was PBMCs. The source is a boy under 18 in good health and CMV-seronegative.

The chain recombines TRBV7-9 with TRBJ2-1; 11 positions agree with TRBD2. The CDR3 is made up of 15 amino acids. In germline, CDR1 is SEHNR, CDR2 FQNEAQ (reference sequence). With V trimmed by 5 bases and J by 6 bases, 6 bases remained unmatched. The CDR3 sequence is CASSPQTSGSNEQFF. DNA of the CDR3: TGTGCCAGCAGCCCCCAAACTAGCGGGAGCAATGAGCAGTTCTTC.

This chain links TRBV4-1 with TRBJ1-4, with 7 bases that match TRBD1. This CDR3 comprises 16 residues. Germline V gene data show CDR1 as MGHRA and CDR2 as YSYEKL. The V segment lost 4 bases and the J segment 6 bases; nucleotides outside the gene matches: 11. Here the CDR3 reads CASSRMPGGSDEKLFF. DNA for the CDR3: TGCGCCAGCAGCCGCATGCCAGGGGGAAGCGATGAAAAACTGTTTTTT.

The chain couples TRBV7-6 to TRBJ2-2; TRBD1 matches 9 bases. Per the germline V gene, CDR1 is SGHVS and CDR2 is FNYEAQ. This CDR3 has 16 residues. The trim removed 0 bases at V and 4 bases at J, leaving 3 bases unmatched. In DNA, the CDR3 is TGTGCCAGCAGCTTAGCCAAGGACAGGGGCACCGGGGAGCTGTTTTTT. It yields the protein CASSLAKDRGTGELFF.

V and J are TRBV23-1 and TRBJ1-3; TRBD1 matches at 9 bases. TRBV23-1 is an open reading frame, and its role is uncertain. J was trimmed by 12 bases and V by 3 bases; bases with no gene match: 18. This CDR3 has 17 amino acids. The CDR3 sequence is CASSQAYYRDRDAFIYF. CDR3 in DNA: TGCGCCAGCAGTCAGGCCTACTACCGGGACAGGGATGCTTTCATATATTTT.